This passage covers 21 T cell receptor beta chains from one sample sequenced in a study of T cell responses to AZD1222 COVID-19 vaccine. Measured with immunoSEQ multiplex PCR; TCRdb has only the in-frame clones, and not every one. The sample lists about 160,000 clones, roughly 90% occurring once. The sample in question was peripheral blood, obtained 28 days after the second AZD1222 dose. These receptors came from an adult who received the AZD1222 COVID-19 vaccine.

The chain uses TRBV10-1 and TRBJ2-1, with TRBD2 matching over 8 bases. Trimming cost V 1 base and J 7 bases; bases outside gene matches: 6. In germline, CDR1 is WNHNN, CDR2 SYGVQD (reference sequence). The CDR3 has 15 amino acids. CDR3 region: CASSEYSGTQNEQFF. The CDR3 bases are TGCGCCAGCAGTGAGTATAGCGGGACTCAGAATGAGCAGTTCTTC.

CDR3 sequence (DNA): TGTGCCAGCAGAGGGACAGGGGGCACCTATGGCTACACCTTC. This encodes CASRGTGGTYGYTF. The chain uses TRBV6-5 and TRBJ1-2, with 12 bases identical to TRBD1. The CDR3 spans 14 residues. V dropped 6 bases and J dropped 4; count of bases not matched to a gene: 3. Germline V gene lookup returns CDR1 MNHEY and CDR2 SVGAGI.

The chain employs TRBV6-5 and TRBJ1-6; the D gene is possibly TRBD1 (5 bases). Germline V gene lookup returns CDR1 MNHEY and CDR2 SVGAGI. The CDR3 length is 15 residues. V shed 0 bases and J shed 9 bases, with 12 bases lying between them. The CDR3 DNA is TGTGCCAGCAGTTACTCGAGGGGCCAGGGTTCACCCCTCCACTTT. Residues: CASSYSRGQGSPLHF.

This chain uses TRBV7-9 with TRBJ2-7; 9 bases are a match to TRBD1. The junction had 6 bases not matched to a gene; V was cut back by 1 base and J by 5 bases. The germline gives CDR1 SEHNR, CDR2 FQNEAQ (reference sequence). There are 15 residues in the CDR3. The CDR3 reads CASSLVRGQGDEQYF. DNA of the CDR3: TGTGCCAGCAGCTTAGTGAGGGGACAGGGCGACGAGCAGTACTTC. Complete variable domain (other parts from reference TRBV7-9 and TRBJ2-7): DTGVSQNPRHKITKRGQNVTFRCDPISEHNRLYWYRQTLGQGPEFLTYFQNEAQLEKSRLLSDRFSAERPKGSFSTLEIQRTEQGDSAMYLCASSLVRGQGDEQYFGPGTRLTVT.

J is TRBJ2-7 and V is TRBV20-1; 7 positions agree with TRBD2. This CDR3 spans 16 amino acids. The ends lost 3 bases at V and 1 base at J; junction bases unmatched: 12. Germline lookup yields CDR1 DFQATT and CDR2 SNEGSKA (reference sequence). CDR3 sequence (DNA): TGCAGTGCTAGTGAAAGCATGACTAGCAGATCCTACGAGCAGTACTTC. Its protein product is CSASESMTSRSYEQYF.

V is TRBV11-2 and J is TRBJ1-5; D is perhaps TRBD1 (6 bases). The CDR3 sequence is 16 residues long. Germline values: CDR1 SGHAT, CDR2 FQNNGV. V lost 1 base and J 4 bases, leaving 14 bases between the germline ends. The CDR3 sequence: CASSLGSTGLNQPQHF. The CDR3 coding sequence is TGTGCCAGCAGCTTAGGCTCAACAGGGCTTAATCAGCCCCAGCATTTT.

The CDR3 loop reads CASSRAGSSTNEKLFF. CDR3 coding DNA: TGTGCCAGCAGCAGGGCAGGGTCATCAACTAATGAAAAACTGTTTTTT. V gene TRBV7-2 combines with J gene TRBJ1-4; a weak D match, TRBD1 (5 bases). The CDR3 length is 16 residues. The germline V gene encodes CDR1 SGHTA and CDR2 FQGNSA. The V and J ends lost 5 bases and 0 bases respectively, with 13 bases between them.

The chain employs TRBV6-2 or TRBV6-3 and TRBJ2-7; unclear D gene. The CDR3 is 12 residues long. CDR1 and CDR2 (germline): MNHEY, SVGEGT. Trimming removed 4 bases at V and 6 bases at J, with 10 bases between. CDR3 region: CASSFSTGEQYF. The CDR3 DNA reads as TGTGCCAGCAGTTTCTCAACGGGCGAGCAGTACTTC.

V gene TRBV27 combines with J gene TRBJ2-7; D is possibly TRBD1 or TRBD2 (6 bases each). Germline lookup yields CDR1 MNHEY and CDR2 SMNVEV (reference sequence). The CDR3 is made up of 14 amino acids. Deletions cut 5 bases from V and 3 bases from J, with 14 bases between. CDR3 residues: CASSMQGTLYEQYF. The CDR3 DNA follows: TGTGCCAGCAGTATGCAGGGGACTCTCTACGAGCAGTACTTC.

The V and J genes are TRBV19 and TRBJ1-1, with 8 bases identical to TRBD1. Unmatched junction bases numbered 11, after V lost 2 bases and J lost 6 bases. The CDR3 length is 16 residues. Germline-derived CDR1 and CDR2 are LNHDA and SQIVND (reference sequence). CDR3 nucleotides: TGTGCCAGTAGTATAAATTACCGCAGGGGGCTGGCTGAAGCTTTCTTT. It codes for CASSINYRRGLAEAFF.

The genes are TRBV13 and TRBJ2-1, with D perhaps TRBD2 (5 bases). Per the germline V gene, CDR1 is PRHDT and CDR2 is FYEKMQ (reference sequence). CDR3 length: 13 amino acids. V gave up 0 bases and J gave up 8 bases, with 8 bases separating them. The CDR3 here is CASSLGGSDEQFF. The CDR3 DNA reads TGTGCCAGCAGCTTAGGAGGGAGCGATGAGCAGTTCTTC.

The chain uses TRBV30 and TRBJ1-5, with 9 bases fitting TRBD1. CDR1 and CDR2 from the germline V gene are GTSNPN and SVGIG (reference sequence). V lost 3 bases, J lost 6 bases, and 9 bases stayed unmatched. The CDR3 consists of 15 residues. The CDR3, as DNA: TGTGCCTGGAGCCCGAGGGACAGGGTTGGTCAGCCCCAGCATTTT. It yields the protein CAWSPRDRVGQPQHF.

The chain joins TRBV7-9 to TRBJ2-7; 9 nucleotides agree with TRBD2. CDR3 size: 14 residues. The V gene end was trimmed by 3 bases and the J gene end by 6 bases; junction bases not matched to a gene: 6. The germline V gene has CDR1 SEHNR and CDR2 FQNEAQ (reference sequence). CDR3 coding DNA: TGTGCCAGCAGCTTCCATAGCGGGAGTGGCGAGCAGTACTTC. Amino acid sequence: CASSFHSGSGEQYF. The whole variable domain, filled in from reference TRBV7-9 and TRBJ2-7, reads DTGVSQNPRHKITKRGQNVTFRCDPISEHNRLYWYRQTLGQGPEFLTYFQNEAQLEKSRLLSDRFSAERPKGSFSTLEIQRTEQGDSAMYLCASSFHSGSGEQYFGPGTRLTVT.

The J gene is TRBJ2-1, the V gene TRBV6-2 or TRBV6-3, with D tentatively TRBD2 (6 bases). Germline-derived CDR1 and CDR2 are MNHEY and SVGEGT. CDR3 size: 13 residues. V was clipped by 4 bases and J by 9 bases, with 13 bases between them. CDR3 in amino acids: CASSSLLAGEQFF. CDR3 sequence (DNA): TGTGCCAGCAGTTCCCTACTAGCAGGTGAGCAGTTCTTC.

V is TRBV28 and J is TRBJ2-7; D tentatively reads TRBD1 or TRBD2 (5 bases each). Trimming removed 2 bases at V and 2 bases at J, with 16 bases between. The CDR3 runs to 16 residues. The V gene's germline CDR1 is MDHEN and CDR2 SYDVKM. CDR3 residues: CASSLPGLRGPYEQYF. The CDR3 DNA reads as TGTGCCAGCAGTTTACCGGGATTAAGGGGCCCCTACGAGCAGTACTTC.

The chain carries TRBV4-3 and TRBJ1-1; D remains unclear. V was shortened by 5 bases and J by 0 bases, with 10 bases between the two germline ends. The CDR3 is made up of 14 amino acids. CDR1 and CDR2 (germline): LGHNA, YSLEER. As DNA, the CDR3 is TGCGCCAGCAGCAGCGATCGCATGAACACTGAAGCTTTCTTT. It specifies CASSSDRMNTEAFF.

V gene TRBV7-8 combines with J gene TRBJ2-7, with 9 bases lining up with TRBD2. The CDR3 runs to 15 residues. V lost 5 bases to trimming and J lost 4 bases; unmatched junction nucleotides: 9. Germline CDR1 and CDR2: SGHVS and FQNEAQ. The CDR3 spells CASSPSSGSAYEQYF. Written as DNA, the CDR3 is TGTGCCAGCAGCCCTAGTAGCGGGAGTGCTTACGAGCAGTACTTC.

This chain connects TRBV30 to TRBJ2-6, with D uncertain. Germline assignment: CDR1 GTSNPN and CDR2 SVGIG (reference sequence). Trimming removed 5 bases from V and 2 bases from J, with 7 bases in between. The CDR3 totals 13 residues. CDR3 coding DNA: TGTGCCTGGGTTTTAGCTGGGGCCAACGTCCTGACTTTC. Residues: CAWVLAGANVLTF.

This rearrangement joins TRBV19 to TRBJ2-1, with 7 bases aligning to TRBD1. V shed 6 bases and J 5 bases; nucleotides not matched to a gene: 10. CDR3 length: 15 residues. Per germline, CDR1 LNHDA and CDR2 SQIVND (reference sequence). The CDR3 sequence: CASRTGLKRDNEQFF. Here the CDR3 DNA reads TGTGCCAGTAGGACAGGGTTGAAGAGGGACAATGAGCAGTTCTTC.

The rearrangement uses TRBV2 and TRBJ2-1; D possibly matches TRBD1 or TRBD2 (6 bases each). The germline V gene has CDR1 SNHLY and CDR2 FYNNEI. V was cut by 8 bases and J by 10 bases, with 18 bases left in between. The CDR3 loop spans 13 amino acids. The CDR3 DNA reads as TGTGCCAGCTTAACAGGGTCGGCGGGAGAGCAGTTCTTC. Translating it yields CASLTGSAGEQFF.

The chain employs TRBV5-1 and TRBJ2-5; TRBD1 aligns across 7 bases. The CDR3 is 14 residues long. V gave up 2 bases and J gave up 7 bases; unmatched junction bases: 8. From germline, CDR1 is SGHRS and CDR2 YFSETQ. This CDR3 reads CASSFGDRDGTQYF. The CDR3 coding sequence is TGCGCCAGCAGCTTCGGAGACAGGGACGGGACCCAGTACTTC.